One and the same sample provided the 27 T cell receptor beta chains below, sequenced in a study of cytomegalovirus exposure and HLA in healthy donors. Researchers ran the PCR with 60 Vbeta and 13 Jbeta primers. Only in-frame clones appear in the TCRdb table, and some are missing; sequencing was by immunoSEQ multiplex PCR. Of more than 95,000 clones detected, over 9.5% appear once; the ten largest clones hold 5.5% to 7.5%. The sequenced sample was PBMCs. These receptors were collected from a man aged 40-50 years in good health and CMV-seropositive.

CDR3 sequence: CASSQPRTGTTGNTIYF. In DNA, the CDR3 is TGTGCCAGTAGTCAGCCTAGGACAGGAACTACTGGAAACACCATATATTTT. V is TRBV19 and J is TRBJ1-3; TRBD1 matches 7 bases. The CDR3 is made up of 17 amino acids. Germline CDR1 reads LNHDA; CDR2 reads SQIVND (reference sequence). The V gene end was trimmed by 5 bases and the J gene end by 2 bases; junction bases not matched to a gene: 12.

V usage is TRBV30 and J usage is TRBJ2-2; D gene uncertain. V gave up 7 bases and J gave up 5 bases, with 8 bases separating them. The CDR3 runs 11 residues. Germline-derived CDR1 and CDR2 are GTSNPN and SVGIG (reference sequence). Here the CDR3 reads CAFSRTGELFF. CDR3 coding DNA: TGTGCCTTTTCTAGAACCGGGGAGCTGTTTTTT.

The gene calls are TRBV2 and TRBJ2-1, with 7 bases identical to TRBD2. Germline loops: CDR1 SNHLY, CDR2 FYNNEI. With 8 bases clipped from V and 0 bases from J, the junction kept 4 bases outside the gene matches. CDR3 length equals 14 residues. CDR3 sequence reads: CASWEGPSYNEQFF. The CDR3 DNA reads TGTGCCAGCTGGGAGGGCCCCTCCTACAATGAGCAGTTCTTC.

This clone was counted between two and nine times. Here the CDR3 reads CAWTRQGSYYGYTF. The CDR3 bases are TGTGCCTGGACACGACAGGGATCTTACTATGGCTACACCTTC. J is TRBJ1-2 and V is TRBV30; 7 bases match TRBD1. Germline V lookup: CDR1 GTSNPN, CDR2 SVGIG (reference sequence). This CDR3 comprises 14 residues. After removal of 4 bases from V and 3 bases from J, the junction contained 8 bases not matched to a gene.

This clone has more than one count but fewer than ten. The gene calls are TRBV6-5 and TRBJ2-7, with 9 bases that match TRBD1. From germline, CDR1 is MNHEY and CDR2 SVGAGI. V lost 4 bases and J lost 7; bases outside the gene matches: 8. The CDR3 loop spans 14 amino acids. DNA for the CDR3: TGTGCCAGCAGTTCCTGGACAGGGGCTGAAGAGCAGTACTTC. Residues: CASSSWTGAEEQYF.

This clone has just a few counts. The CDR3 bases are TGTGCCAGCAGTGAATCTCCGTTGGTCATCGGGGAGTCTTACGAGCAGTACTTC. It codes for CASSESPLVIGESYEQYF. V gene TRBV2 combines with J gene TRBJ2-5; weak D call: TRBD2 (5 bases). TRBJ2-7 matches the DNA end more closely, so the J call is doubtful. Looked up from germline, CDR1 is SNHLY and CDR2 is FYNNEI. There are 18 residues in the CDR3.

The J gene is TRBJ2-3, the V gene TRBV13; 8 nucleotides align to TRBD2. Trimming cost V 5 bases and J 5 bases; bases outside gene matches: 12. The CDR3 is 16 residues long. CDR1 and CDR2 (germline): PRHDT, FYEKMQ (reference sequence). The chain's CDR3 is CASSPGTSHGIDTQYF. CDR3 bases: TGTGCCAGCAGCCCAGGGACTAGTCATGGCATAGATACGCAGTATTTT.

A word on this clone: At one of its ends the junction is not consistent with the germline gene, which may arise from a read error. This CDR3 is also generated by other DNA sequences in the sample. The J gene is TRBJ2-2, the V gene TRBV7-3, with D perhaps TRBD2 (6 bases). This CDR3 comprises 16 residues. Germline CDR1 reads SGHTA; CDR2 reads FQGTGA. The CDR3 DNA follows: TGTGCAAGCAGCTTAAGCGGAGCGGGCCTGACCGGGGAGCTGTTTTTT. This codes for CASSLSGAGLTGELFF.

This sequence joins TRBV27 and TRBJ2-7; 11 positions match TRBD2. J lost 3 bases, V lost 5 bases, and 3 bases had no gene match. CDR3 size: 14 residues. The germline V gene has CDR1 MNHEY and CDR2 SMNVEV (reference sequence). The CDR3 region has the DNA TGTGCCAGCAGTCGACTAGCGGGGCTCTACGAGCAGTACTTC. This translates into CASSRLAGLYEQYF.

This clone was seen only a few times. The chain couples TRBV5-6 to TRBJ1-1; TRBD1 is a possible D gene (6 bases). Germline V lookup: CDR1 SGHDT, CDR2 YYEEEE. Trimming shortened V by 1 base and J by 0 bases, and 10 bases separated the two germline ends. The CDR3 contains 15 residues. CDR3 protein: CASSLPRGLNTEAFF. The DNA of the CDR3 is TGTGCCAGCAGCTTGCCCAGGGGACTGAACACTGAAGCTTTCTTT.

The chain recombines TRBV18 with TRBJ1-3; no clear D gene. This CDR3 is 15 amino acids long. Trimming pared 3 bases from V and 4 bases from J, leaving 13 bases between. Germline V CDR1 and CDR2: KGHSH, LQKENI. DNA for the CDR3: TGTGCCAGCTCACCTTCCGACTTGTGGGGAAACACCATATATTTT. This codes for CASSPSDLWGNTIYF.

Only a few counts were recorded for this clone. This CDR3 is CASSEAYRGSYYGYTF. The CDR3 DNA is TGTGCCAGCAGTGAAGCATACAGGGGGAGTTACTATGGCTACACCTTC. The rearrangement joins TRBV6-1 to TRBJ1-2; 8 nucleotides agree with TRBD1. Germline V gene data show CDR1 as MNHNS and CDR2 as SASEGT. V lost 0 bases, J lost 3 bases, and 6 bases stayed unmatched. CDR3 length: 16 amino acids.

This chain links TRBV10-1 with TRBJ2-2; TRBD1 agrees at 7 bases. V shed 7 bases and J 0 bases; nucleotides not matched to a gene: 2. The CDR3 runs to 14 residues. Germline values: CDR1 WNHNN, CDR2 SYGVQD (reference sequence). The CDR3 reads CASKGTANTGELFF. CDR3 DNA sequence: TGCGCCAGCAAGGGGACAGCGAACACCGGGGAGCTGTTTTTT.

This clone was found a few times. The V call is TRBV29-1, the J call TRBJ2-3, with 14 bases matching TRBD2. Unmatched junction bases numbered 5, after V lost 4 bases and J lost 2 bases. The CDR3 extends over 16 amino acids. Germline assignment: CDR1 SQVTM and CDR2 ANQGSEA. For the CDR3, the DNA is TGCAGCGTTGGGACTAGCGGGAGGACGCCCACAGATACGCAGTATTTT. Translating gives CSVGTSGRTPTDTQYF.

In this sample, this clone turned up a few times. V usage is TRBV13 and J usage is TRBJ1-2, with D possibly matching TRBD1 (6 bases). This CDR3 is 13 amino acids long. V was cut by 3 bases and J by 4 bases, with 9 bases left in between. CDR1 is PRHDT, CDR2 FYEKMQ, per germline (reference sequence). CDR3 residues: CASSLGRGYGYTF. For the CDR3, the DNA is TGTGCCAGCAGCTTGGGCAGGGGCTATGGCTACACCTTC.

This clone was seen only a few times. V and J are TRBV25-1 and TRBJ1-5, with a possible D match to TRBD1 (5 bases). V was cut by 6 bases and J by 2 bases, with 11 bases left in between. The germline V gene has CDR1 MGHDK and CDR2 SYGVNS. CDR3 length: 14 residues. Here the CDR3 reads CASSAGSGNQPQHF. As DNA, the CDR3 is TGTGCCAGCAGCGCAGGGTCAGGCAATCAGCCCCAGCATTTT.

This clone was counted a few times. The CDR3 DNA reads as TGTGCCATCAGTGGGGGGGGCGGGAGCTTCGACAATGAGCAGTTCTTC. Translating it yields CAISGGGGSFDNEQFF. The genes are TRBV10-3 and TRBJ2-1; tentatively, D is TRBD2 (7 bases). Trimming removed 4 bases at V and 5 bases at J, with 18 bases between. CDR3 length: 16 residues. In germline, CDR1 is ENHRY, CDR2 SYGVKD.

In DNA, the CDR3 is TGTGCCAGCAGCGTATCTGAGATTAACACTGAAGCTTTCTTT. Amino acids: CASSVSEINTEAFF. The chain uses TRBV9 and TRBJ1-1; D is ambiguous. Looked up from germline, CDR1 is SGDLS and CDR2 is YYNGEE. V shed 1 base and J shed 2 bases, with 9 bases lying between them. There are 14 residues in the CDR3.

The chain links TRBV27 to TRBJ2-1, with TRBD2 identical over 8 bases. V gave up 8 bases and J gave up 0 bases; unmatched junction bases: 6. Germline V gives CDR1 MNHEY, CDR2 SMNVEV (reference sequence). The CDR3 has 15 residues. As DNA, the CDR3 is TGTGCCAGCTCATCCGGGACTAGCTCCTACAATGAGCAGTTCTTC. Its protein is CASSSGTSSYNEQFF.

The table lists this clone with a few counts. The chain recombines TRBV5-6 with TRBJ2-3; D might be TRBD1 (6 bases). Looked up from germline, CDR1 is SGHDT and CDR2 is YYEEEE. CDR3 length equals 17 residues. V was shortened by 0 bases and J by 2 bases, with 16 bases between the two germline ends. The CDR3, as DNA: TGTGCCAGCAGCTTGGAAGGTACAGGGCACATCACAGATACGCAGTATTTT. Amino acid sequence: CASSLEGTGHITDTQYF.

There are a few counts of this clone. V usage is TRBV10-3 and J usage is TRBJ2-1; TRBD2 agrees at 7 bases. Germline trimming cut 3 bases from V and 0 bases from J; bases unmatched to any gene: 5. Germline CDR1 reads ENHRY; CDR2 reads SYGVKD. This CDR3 is 16 amino acids long. The CDR3 spells CAISDIAGSSYNEQFF. The CDR3 nucleotides are TGTGCCATCAGTGACATAGCGGGCAGCTCCTACAATGAGCAGTTCTTC.

The V call is TRBV28, the J call TRBJ2-6; 8 nucleotides match TRBD2. There are 14 residues in the CDR3. Germline loops: CDR1 MDHEN, CDR2 SYDVKM. Unmatched junction bases numbered 3, after V lost 3 bases and J lost 8 bases. CDR3 nucleotides: TGTGCCAGCAGTTTTTCGGGGGGGACCAACGTCCTGACTTTC. This gives the protein CASSFSGGTNVLTF.

This clone came up a few times. V usage is TRBV6-5 and J usage is TRBJ2-4, with 12 bases that match TRBD1. CDR3 length: 16 residues. The germline CDR1 and CDR2 sequences are MNHEY and SVGAGI. Germline trimming cut 2 bases from V and 5 bases from J; bases unmatched to any gene: 4. The CDR3 here is CASSYGTGGRENIQYF. The CDR3 DNA sequence: TGTGCCAGCAGTTACGGGACAGGGGGCCGGGAAAACATTCAGTACTTC.

This clone has only a few counts. This chain joins TRBV29-1 and TRBJ2-1; TRBD2 matches at 10 bases. CDR1 is SQVTM and CDR2 is ANQGSEA in the germline V gene. The trim removed 7 bases at V and 13 bases at J, leaving 16 bases unmatched. This CDR3 has 14 amino acids. CDR3 protein: CSAIAGGITEVQFF. The CDR3 nucleotides read TGCAGCGCGATAGCGGGAGGTATAACGGAGGTTCAGTTCTTC.

The chain links TRBV6-5 to TRBJ2-5; D perhaps matches TRBD2 (5 bases). CDR3 length: 14 amino acids. V shed 4 bases and J shed 1 base, with 10 bases lying between them. CDR1 and CDR2 (germline): MNHEY, SVGAGI. The CDR3 sequence is CASSLGLAQETQYF. The DNA of the CDR3 is TGTGCCAGCAGTTTAGGACTTGCCCAAGAGACCCAGTACTTC.

The V call is TRBV29-1, the J call TRBJ1-6, with D possibly being TRBD1 (5 bases). The CDR3 runs 15 residues. V was clipped by 6 bases and J by 3 bases, with 15 bases between them. Looked up from germline, CDR1 is SQVTM and CDR2 is ANQGSEA. DNA for the CDR3: TGCAGCGTCCTACTCCAGGGATACTATAATTCACCCCTCCACTTT. Amino acids: CSVLLQGYYNSPLHF.

The J gene is TRBJ1-4, the V gene TRBV7-2; D not certain. This CDR3 comprises 13 residues. V was shortened by 5 bases and J by 0 bases, with 4 bases between the two germline ends. Germline loops: CDR1 SGHTA, CDR2 FQGNSA. CDR3 sequence reads: CASSRATNEKLFF. For the CDR3, the DNA is TGTGCCAGCAGCCGAGCAACTAATGAAAAACTGTTTTTT.